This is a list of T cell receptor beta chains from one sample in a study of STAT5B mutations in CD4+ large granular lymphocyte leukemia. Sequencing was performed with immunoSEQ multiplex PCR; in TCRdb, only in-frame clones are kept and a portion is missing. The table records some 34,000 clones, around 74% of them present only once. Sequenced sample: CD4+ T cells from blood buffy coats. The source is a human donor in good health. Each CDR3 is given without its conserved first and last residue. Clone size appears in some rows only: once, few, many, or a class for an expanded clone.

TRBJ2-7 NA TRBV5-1 ASSLALDRVYEQY
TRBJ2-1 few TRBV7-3 ASSPQAGEYNEQF
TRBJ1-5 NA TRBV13 ASSSKLGGQPQH
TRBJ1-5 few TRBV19 ASSGRPNQPQH
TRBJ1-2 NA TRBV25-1 ATDGGLIDGYT
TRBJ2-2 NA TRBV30 AGHTNTGELF
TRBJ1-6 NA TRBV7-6 ASSLARNSPLH
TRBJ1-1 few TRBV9 ASSQRLGLTEAF
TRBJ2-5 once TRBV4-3 ASSQDGTLETQY
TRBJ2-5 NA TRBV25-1 ASSEFGQETQY
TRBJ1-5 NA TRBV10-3 ATSRDSYSNQPQH
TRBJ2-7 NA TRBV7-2 ASTWTGGAYEQY
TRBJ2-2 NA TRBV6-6 ASSKDRVGELF
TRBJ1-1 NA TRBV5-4 ASSFRGLTEAF
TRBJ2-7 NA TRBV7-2 ASSFLPDLDSYEQY
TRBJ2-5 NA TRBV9 ASSASAGETQY
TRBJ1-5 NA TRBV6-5 ASSRTVSNQPQH
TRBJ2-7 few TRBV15 ATSRDRGSTYEQY
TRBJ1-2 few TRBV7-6 ASSLDRGDYGYT
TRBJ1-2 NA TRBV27 ASTFTYGYT
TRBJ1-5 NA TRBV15 ATSITTYQPQH
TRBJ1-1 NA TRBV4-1 ASSQDTTGIRQAF
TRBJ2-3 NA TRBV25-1 ASSDGLGEFTDTQY
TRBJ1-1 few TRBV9 ASEGSTEAF
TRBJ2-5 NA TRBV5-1 ASSRSGQGVETQY
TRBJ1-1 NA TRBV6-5 ASSYSTGAATEAF
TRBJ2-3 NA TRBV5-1 ASSLEDSSTDTQY
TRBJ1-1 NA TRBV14 ASSQMGASTEAF
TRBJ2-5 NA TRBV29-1 SVDHLETQY
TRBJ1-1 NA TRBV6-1 ASSAEVNTEAF
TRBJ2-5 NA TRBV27 ASSSTKGARETQY
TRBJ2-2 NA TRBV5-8 ASSLILAGVAGELF
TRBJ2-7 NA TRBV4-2 ASAPASRSTYEQY
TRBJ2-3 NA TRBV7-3 ASSSVGLAGGMNTQY
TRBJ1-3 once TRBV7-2 ASSLAGTPGNTIY
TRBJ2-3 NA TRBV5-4 ASRLFGGTDTQY
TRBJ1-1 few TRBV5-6 ASSQQGRTEAF
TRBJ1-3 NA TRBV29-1 SVDTTGSGNTIY
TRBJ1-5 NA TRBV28 ASSLFNLVEVGQPQH
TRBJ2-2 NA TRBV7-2 ASSRFGGNTGELF